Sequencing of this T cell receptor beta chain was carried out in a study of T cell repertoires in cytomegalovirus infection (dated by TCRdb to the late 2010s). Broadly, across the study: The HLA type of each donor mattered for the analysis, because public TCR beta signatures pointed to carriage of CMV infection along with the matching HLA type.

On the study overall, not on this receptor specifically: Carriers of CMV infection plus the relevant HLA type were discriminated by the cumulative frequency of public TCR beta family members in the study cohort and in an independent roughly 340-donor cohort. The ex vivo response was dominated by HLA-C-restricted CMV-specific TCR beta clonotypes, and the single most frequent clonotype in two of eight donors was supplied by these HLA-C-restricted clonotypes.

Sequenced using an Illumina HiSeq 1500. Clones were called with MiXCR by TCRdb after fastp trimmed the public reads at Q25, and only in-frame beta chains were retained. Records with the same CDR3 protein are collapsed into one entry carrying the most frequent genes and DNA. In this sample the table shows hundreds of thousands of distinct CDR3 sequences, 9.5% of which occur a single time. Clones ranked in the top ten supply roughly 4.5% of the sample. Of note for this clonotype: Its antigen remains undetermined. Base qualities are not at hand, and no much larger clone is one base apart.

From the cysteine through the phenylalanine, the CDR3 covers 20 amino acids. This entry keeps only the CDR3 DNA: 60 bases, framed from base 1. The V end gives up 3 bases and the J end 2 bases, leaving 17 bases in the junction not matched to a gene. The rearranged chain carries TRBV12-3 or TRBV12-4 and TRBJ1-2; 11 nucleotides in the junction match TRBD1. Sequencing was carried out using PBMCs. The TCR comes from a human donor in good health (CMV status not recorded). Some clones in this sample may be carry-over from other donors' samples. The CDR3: CASSFSIGGTGGSWNYGYTF. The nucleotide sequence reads TGTGCCAGCAGTTTCAGTATTGGGGGGACAGGGGGGTCTTGGAACTATGGCTACACCTTC.